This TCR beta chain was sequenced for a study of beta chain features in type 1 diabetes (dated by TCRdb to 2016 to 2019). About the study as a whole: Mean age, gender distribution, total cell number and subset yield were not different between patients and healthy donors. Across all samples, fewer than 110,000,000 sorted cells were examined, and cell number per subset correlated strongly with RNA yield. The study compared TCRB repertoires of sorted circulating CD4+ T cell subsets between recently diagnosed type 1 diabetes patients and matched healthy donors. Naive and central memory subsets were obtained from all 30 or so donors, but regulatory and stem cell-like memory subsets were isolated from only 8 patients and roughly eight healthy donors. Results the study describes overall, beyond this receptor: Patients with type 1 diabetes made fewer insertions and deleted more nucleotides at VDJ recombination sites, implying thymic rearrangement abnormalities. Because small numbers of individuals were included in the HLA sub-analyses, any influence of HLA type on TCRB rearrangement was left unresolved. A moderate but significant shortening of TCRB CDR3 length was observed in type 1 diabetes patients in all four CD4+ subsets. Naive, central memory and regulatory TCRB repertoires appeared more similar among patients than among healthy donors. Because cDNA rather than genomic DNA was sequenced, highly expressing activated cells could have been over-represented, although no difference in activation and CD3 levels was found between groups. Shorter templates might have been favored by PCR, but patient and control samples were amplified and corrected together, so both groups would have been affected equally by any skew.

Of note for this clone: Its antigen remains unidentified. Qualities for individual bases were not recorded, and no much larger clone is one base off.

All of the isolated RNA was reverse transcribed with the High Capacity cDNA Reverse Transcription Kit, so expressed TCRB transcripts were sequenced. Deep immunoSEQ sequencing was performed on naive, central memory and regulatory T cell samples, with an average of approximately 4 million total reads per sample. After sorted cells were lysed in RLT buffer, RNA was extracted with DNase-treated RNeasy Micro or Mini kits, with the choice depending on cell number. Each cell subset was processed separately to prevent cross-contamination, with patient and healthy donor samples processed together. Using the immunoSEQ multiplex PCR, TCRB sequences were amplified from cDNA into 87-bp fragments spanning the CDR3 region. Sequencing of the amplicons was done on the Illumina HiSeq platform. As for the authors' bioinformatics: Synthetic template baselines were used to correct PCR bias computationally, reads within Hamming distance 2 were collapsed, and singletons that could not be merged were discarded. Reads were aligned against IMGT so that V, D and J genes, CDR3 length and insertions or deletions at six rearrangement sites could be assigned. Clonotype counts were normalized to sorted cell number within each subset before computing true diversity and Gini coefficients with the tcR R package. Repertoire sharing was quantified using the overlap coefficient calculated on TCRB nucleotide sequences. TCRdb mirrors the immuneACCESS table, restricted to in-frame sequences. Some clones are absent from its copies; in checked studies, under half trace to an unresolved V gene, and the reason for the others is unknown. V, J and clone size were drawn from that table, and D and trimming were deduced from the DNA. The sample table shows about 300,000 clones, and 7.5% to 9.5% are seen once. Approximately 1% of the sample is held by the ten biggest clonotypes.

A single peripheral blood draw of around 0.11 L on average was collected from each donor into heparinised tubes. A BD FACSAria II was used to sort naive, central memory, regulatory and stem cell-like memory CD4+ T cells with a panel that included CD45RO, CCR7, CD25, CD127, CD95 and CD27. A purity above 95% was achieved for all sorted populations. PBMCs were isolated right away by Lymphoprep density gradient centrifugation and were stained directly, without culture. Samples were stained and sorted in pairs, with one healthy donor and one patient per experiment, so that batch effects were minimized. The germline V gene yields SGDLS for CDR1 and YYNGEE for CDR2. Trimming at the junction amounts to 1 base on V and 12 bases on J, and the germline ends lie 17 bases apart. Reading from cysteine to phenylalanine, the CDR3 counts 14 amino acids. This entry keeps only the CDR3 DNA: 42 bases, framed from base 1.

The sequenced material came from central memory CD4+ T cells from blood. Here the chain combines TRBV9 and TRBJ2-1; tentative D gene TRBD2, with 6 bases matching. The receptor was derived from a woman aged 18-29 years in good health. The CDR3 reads CASSVNPESGVQFF. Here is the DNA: TGTGCCAGCAGCGTAAACCCCGAATCGGGGGTGCAGTTCTTC.